Shown below are 32 T cell receptor beta chains from a single sample sequenced in a study of immune evolution from preneoplasia to lung adenocarcinoma. TCRdb's table, derived via immunoSEQ multiplex PCR, lists solely in-frame clones and lacks some. The data contain several thousand clones, around 80% of them singletons. Sequenced material: FFPE adjacent normal lung tissue. The receptors shown here come from a person aged 70 to 85 with lung adenocarcinoma.

The chain joins TRBV4-1 to TRBJ2-1; 11 bases are a match to TRBD2. The CDR3 is 17 residues long. V was clipped by 4 bases and J by 9 bases; unmatched bases: 14. CDR1 is MGHRA, CDR2 YSYEKL, per germline. CDR3 DNA sequence: TGCGCCAGCAGCCCAAACATAGGGACTAGCGGCGGGAGTGAGCAGTTCTTC. It translates to CASSPNIGTSGGSEQFF.

This sequence joins TRBV15 and TRBJ1-3; no definite D call. The CDR3 is 14 amino acids. V dropped 2 bases and J dropped 1 base, with 6 bases sitting between them. The germline V gene encodes CDR1 LNHNV and CDR2 YYDKDF (reference sequence). In nucleotides, the CDR3 is TGTGCCACCAGCAGACAGGTATCTGGAAACACCATATATTTT. This codes for CATSRQVSGNTIYF.

This rearrangement joins TRBV15 to TRBJ2-5; 7 nucleotides agree with TRBD2. Losses at the gene ends were 0 bases for V and 5 bases for J; bases not matched to a gene: 6. The germline V gene encodes CDR1 LNHNV and CDR2 YYDKDF (reference sequence). This CDR3 has 15 amino acids. The CDR3 sequence is CATSRDPGGRETQYF. As DNA, the CDR3 is TGTGCCACCAGCAGAGATCCGGGAGGCCGGGAGACCCAGTACTTC.

The rearrangement links TRBV7-2 to TRBJ2-7; a possible D gene is TRBD2 (6 bases). V was cut by 1 base and J by 4 bases, with 11 bases left in between. Looked up from germline, CDR1 is SGHTA and CDR2 is FQGNSA. This CDR3 has 14 residues. DNA for the CDR3: TGTGCCAGCAGCTTAGTGGCGGGAAAGTACGAGCAGTACTTC. Translation gives CASSLVAGKYEQYF.

V is TRBV6-5 and J is TRBJ1-5, with D hard to call. Trimming took off 8 bases at V and 5 bases at J, with 16 bases between the two ends. The CDR3 has 14 amino acids. Germline CDR1 and CDR2: MNHEY and SVGAGI. CDR3 protein: CASRPGPWDQPQHF. The CDR3 bases are TGTGCCAGCCGCCCCGGACCCTGGGATCAGCCCCAGCATTTT.

The CDR3 DNA sequence: TGTGCCAGTCGCAAGGAGGGGCTTAACTATGGCTACACCTTC. It translates to CASRKEGLNYGYTF. This chain links TRBV18 with TRBJ1-2; D is perhaps TRBD1 (5 bases). Per germline, CDR1 KGHSH and CDR2 LQKENI. The V gene lost 9 bases and the J gene lost 1 base, with 15 bases spanning the gap. The length of the CDR3 is 14 residues. Variable domain in full (rest from reference TRBV18 and TRBJ1-2): NAGVMQNPRHLVRRRGQEARLRCSPMKGHSHVYWYRQLPEEGLKFMVYLQKENIIDESGMPKERFSAEFPKEGPSILRIQQVVRGDSAAYFCASRKEGLNYGYTFGSGTRLTVV.

The chain couples TRBV27 to TRBJ2-2, with D possibly being TRBD1 (6 bases). CDR1 is MNHEY, CDR2 SMNVEV, per germline (reference sequence). Trimming shortened V by 9 bases and J by 1 base, and 12 bases separated the two germline ends. The CDR3 loop spans 14 amino acids. The CDR3 spells CASNRAENTGELFF. For the CDR3, the DNA is TGTGCCAGTAACAGGGCAGAGAACACCGGGGAGCTGTTTTTT.

This rearrangement joins TRBV4-1 to TRBJ1-1, with D hard to call. Germline V CDR1 and CDR2: MGHRA, YSYEKL. There are 13 residues in the CDR3. V was cut by 1 base and J by 11 bases, with 14 bases left in between. CDR3 loop: CASSQGVDRSAFF. The CDR3 DNA reads as TGCGCCAGCAGCCAAGGGGTGGATAGGTCGGCTTTCTTT.

The chain combines TRBV4-1 with TRBJ2-1, with D unresolved. V gave up 1 base and J gave up 0 bases, with 7 bases separating them. This CDR3 comprises 15 residues. From germline, CDR1 is MGHRA and CDR2 YSYEKL. The CDR3 nucleotides read TGCGCCAGCAGCCAAGGGCTAGTCTCCTACAATGAGCAGTTCTTC. Its protein is CASSQGLVSYNEQFF.

The chain links TRBV9 to TRBJ2-3; D might be TRBD1 (5 bases). The CDR3 covers 14 residues. Germline CDR1 is SGDLS and CDR2 is YYNGEE. The ends were cut back, 6 bases at V and 0 bases at J, with 11 bases in the middle. In DNA form, the CDR3 reads TGTGCCAGCAATCTGGACATCAGCACAGATACGCAGTATTTT. Translated, it gives CASNLDISTDTQYF.

CDR3 nucleotides: TGTGCCAGCAGTGGGGGATTCACCGGGGAGCTGTTTTTT. Its translation is CASSGGFTGELFF. V and J are TRBV25-1 and TRBJ2-2; D not resolved. The CDR3 runs 13 residues. The germline V gene has CDR1 MGHDK and CDR2 SYGVNS. Trimming stripped 4 bases from V and 4 bases from J, with 7 bases between.

The chain joins TRBV19 to TRBJ2-5, with 8 bases fitting TRBD1. The CDR3 is made up of 15 amino acids. The V and J ends lost 3 bases and 4 bases, in that order; junction bases with no gene match: 7. Germline V lookup: CDR1 LNHDA, CDR2 SQIVND (reference sequence). The CDR3 DNA sequence: TGTGCCAGTAGTATTTCTGGACAGGGCGGAGAGACCCAGTACTTC. It codes for CASSISGQGGETQYF.

By sample share, this clone is medium-sized (0.01 to 0.1%). The chain is built from TRBV27 and TRBJ2-1, with a possible D match to TRBD1 (6 bases). Trimming cost V 6 bases and J 6 bases, with 9 bases left between them. Germline CDR1 MNHEY, CDR2 SMNVEV (reference sequence). This CDR3 contains 12 residues. The CDR3 bases are TGTGCCAGCAGACAGGGTACCAATGAGCAGTTCTTC. Translating it yields CASRQGTNEQFF.

The chain is built from TRBV6-6 and TRBJ2-2, with no clear D. Per the germline V gene, CDR1 is MNHNY and CDR2 is SVGAGI (reference sequence). The CDR3 is 15 amino acids. V was trimmed by 4 bases and J by 4 bases, leaving 13 bases between them. The CDR3 reads CASSSLQPGTGELFF. Here the CDR3 DNA reads TGTGCCAGCAGTTCTTTACAACCGGGCACCGGGGAGCTGTTTTTT.

This chain joins TRBV29-1 and TRBJ2-1; 14 nucleotides agree with TRBD2. After removal of 7 bases from V and 1 base from J, the junction contained 6 bases not matched to a gene. CDR1 is SQVTM and CDR2 is ANQGSEA in the germline V gene. The CDR3 extends over 16 amino acids. The CDR3 DNA follows: TGCAGCGCCAGACTAGCGGGAGGGCATTCCTACAATGAGCAGTTCTTC. Translated, it gives CSARLAGGHSYNEQFF.

The count of this clone is one. The chain employs TRBV10-2 and TRBJ1-4, with D maybe TRBD1 (5 bases). Germline V gives CDR1 WSHSY, CDR2 SAAADI. The length of the CDR3 is 17 residues. V dropped 0 bases and J dropped 8 bases, with 19 bases sitting between them. CDR3 coding DNA: TGCGCCAGCAGTGAGTCAGGACATCGGACGGGGTACGAAAAACTGTTTTTT. The encoded protein is CASSESGHRTGYEKLFF.

The sample holds a few counts of this clone. V usage is TRBV28 and J usage is TRBJ2-7; D is undetermined. V was trimmed by 5 bases and J by 1 base, leaving 9 bases between them. This CDR3 comprises 13 residues. Germline CDR1 and CDR2: MDHEN and SYDVKM. CDR3 nucleotides: TGTGCCAGCAGTCCAGCCTCTTCCTACGAGCAGTACTTC. Its protein product is CASSPASSYEQYF. Full variable domain (outside the CDR3, taken from reference TRBV28 and TRBJ2-7): DVKVTQSSRYLVKRTGEKVFLECVQDMDHENMFWYRQDPGLGLRLIYFSYDVKMKEKGDIPEGYSVSREKKERFSLILESASTNQTSMYLCASSPASSYEQYFGPGTRLTVT.

This rearrangement joins TRBV5-1 to TRBJ2-2, with D tentatively TRBD1 (5 bases). The germline V gene encodes CDR1 SGHRS and CDR2 YFSETQ. The CDR3 length is 15 residues. V lost 0 bases and J 1 base, leaving 7 bases between the germline ends. The CDR3 sequence is CASSLGQGNTGELFF. CDR3 sequence (DNA): TGCGCCAGCAGCTTGGGTCAGGGGAACACCGGGGAGCTGTTTTTT. The variable domain in full, completed from reference TRBV5-1 and TRBJ2-2, reads KAGVTQTPRYLIKTRGQQVTLSCSPISGHRSVSWYQQTPGQGLQFLFEYFSETQRNKGNFPGRFSGRQFSNSRSEMNVSTLELGDSALYLCASSLGQGNTGELFFGEGSRLTVL.

The chain combines TRBV21-1 with TRBJ2-5. TRBV21-1 is a pseudogene. CDR3 length: 15 residues. The CDR3 DNA follows: TGTGCCAGCAGCACGCCCGGGCAGTACCAAGAGACCCAGTACTTC. This sequence encodes CASSTPGQYQETQYF.

The V gene is TRBV25-1, the J gene TRBJ2-7; D may correspond to TRBD1 or TRBD2 (6 bases each). This CDR3 has 12 residues. Trimming took off 6 bases at V and 4 bases at J, with 10 bases between the two ends. CDR1 and CDR2 (germline): MGHDK, SYGVNS. The CDR3 DNA reads as TGTGCCAGCAGGGGGGGCCCGTACGAGCAGTACTTC. As protein: CASRGGPYEQYF.

CDR3 nucleotide sequence: TGTGCCAGCAGCGCTCGGGCGTCCTTGTCCCCCAATGAGCAGTTCTTC. Translation gives CASSARASLSPNEQFF. This rearrangement joins TRBV11-1 to TRBJ2-1; D uncertain. V was trimmed by 5 bases and J by 6 bases, leaving 20 bases between them. The CDR3 is made up of 16 amino acids. Germline lookup yields CDR1 SGHAT and CDR2 FQDESV (reference sequence).

CDR3 sequence reads: CASQDRDSLHQPQHF. The CDR3 DNA reads TGTGCCAGCCAAGACAGGGATTCCCTCCATCAGCCCCAGCATTTT. The gene calls are TRBV19 and TRBJ1-5, with 7 bases that match TRBD1. Trimming cost V 9 bases and J 5 bases; bases outside gene matches: 13. Germline V gene sequence: CDR1 LNHDA, CDR2 SQIVND (reference sequence). This CDR3 is built from 15 residues.

The J gene is TRBJ2-5, the V gene TRBV5-4, with D perhaps TRBD1 or TRBD2 (5 bases each). The length of the CDR3 is 14 residues. Trimming removed 3 bases at V and 2 bases at J, with 11 bases between. Germline V gives CDR1 SGHNT, CDR2 YYREEE (reference sequence). The CDR3 protein is CASSSGTRQETQYF. The CDR3 DNA sequence: TGTGCCAGCAGCTCAGGGACGCGTCAAGAGACCCAGTACTTC. Based on the CDR3 plus reference TRBV5-4 and TRBJ2-5, the full variable domain is ETGVTQSPTHLIKTRGQQVTLRCSSQSGHNTVSWYQQALGQGPQFIFQYYREEENGRGNFPPRFSGLQFPNYSSELNVNALELDDSALYLCASSSGTRQETQYFGPGTRLLVL.

The chain carries TRBV7-9 and TRBJ2-7; D possibly corresponds to TRBD2 (5 bases). This CDR3 is built from 16 residues. Trimming pared 7 bases from V and 0 bases from J, leaving 19 bases between. CDR1 and CDR2 (germline): SEHNR, FQNEAQ (reference sequence). CDR3 residues: CASTSIRPGSSYEQYF. The CDR3 DNA sequence: TGTGCCAGCACCTCCATACGGCCGGGGAGCTCCTACGAGCAGTACTTC. The full variable domain, in which reference TRBV7-9 and TRBJ2-7 provide the parts outside the CDR3, is DTGVSQNPRHKITKRGQNVTFRCDPISEHNRLYWYRQTLGQGPEFLTYFQNEAQLEKSRLLSDRFSAERPKGSFSTLEIQRTEQGDSAMYLCASTSIRPGSSYEQYFGPGTRLTVT.

This clone has just one count. V gene TRBV10-1 combines with J gene TRBJ2-7; D gene uncertain. CDR1 is WNHNN, CDR2 SYGVQD, per germline (reference sequence). The ends were cut back, 5 bases at V and 3 bases at J, with 2 bases in the middle. The CDR3 contains 10 residues. The CDR3 nucleotides are TGCGCCAGCAGTTTCTACGAGCAGTACTTC. It yields the protein CASSFYEQYF.

This clone was seen just once. This chain joins TRBV27 and TRBJ1-2; a possible D gene is TRBD1 (5 bases). V was shortened by 6 bases and J by 4 bases, with 12 bases between the two germline ends. There are 13 residues in the CDR3. Germline V gene data show CDR1 as MNHEY and CDR2 as SMNVEV (reference sequence). CDR3 in DNA: TGTGCCAGCAGGGGGGAATCGGGCTATGGCTACACCTTC. It is translated as CASRGESGYGYTF.

The gene calls are TRBV7-9 and TRBJ1-1, with a tentative D call TRBD1 (5 bases). There are 14 residues in the CDR3. The V end lost 3 bases, the J end lost 1 base, and 9 bases lay between the germline ends. Germline values: CDR1 SEHNR, CDR2 FQNEAQ (reference sequence). This CDR3 reads CASSFPGQNTEAFF. CDR3 DNA sequence: TGTGCCAGCAGCTTTCCAGGACAGAACACTGAAGCTTTCTTT.

This sequence joins TRBV11-1 and TRBJ2-5; 7 bases line up with TRBD2. The CDR3 length is 14 residues. The junction had 4 bases not matched to a gene; V was cut back by 3 bases and J by 3 bases. The germline V gene encodes CDR1 SGHAT and CDR2 FQDESV (reference sequence). The CDR3 bases are TGTGCCAGCAGCTTGGCGGGAGAAAAAGAGACCCAGTACTTC. Its translation: CASSLAGEKETQYF.

This chain connects TRBV5-1 to TRBJ2-5; 10 nucleotides agree with TRBD2. Germline assignment: CDR1 SGHRS and CDR2 YFSETQ. This CDR3 has 15 residues. J was trimmed by 8 bases and V by 4 bases; bases with no gene match: 11. The CDR3 loop is CASSPVQREGQTQYF. In DNA, the CDR3 is TGCGCCAGCAGCCCGGTCCAGCGGGAGGGCCAAACCCAGTACTTC.

This rearrangement joins TRBV6-1 to TRBJ2-5; D uncertain. Judging by the DNA end, TRBJ2-7 fits better; the J call may be wrong. Germline V gives CDR1 MNHNS, CDR2 SASEGT. CDR3 length equals 13 residues. The CDR3 is CASSAKSSYEQYF. The CDR3 DNA reads as TGTGCCAGCAGTGCCAAGAGCTCCTACGAGCAGTACTTC.

The rearrangement uses TRBV3-1 (or the pseudogene TRBV3-2) and TRBJ1-2; D call uncertain. V gave up 10 bases and J gave up 12 bases, with 12 bases separating them. CDR3 length: 9 amino acids. CDR1 and CDR2 (germline): LGHDT, YNNKEL (reference sequence). In DNA, the CDR3 is TGTGCCAAGGTAGGTCAGGACACCTTC. It codes for CAKVGQDTF.

The rearrangement links TRBV2 to TRBJ1-2; no definite D call. Trimming removed 4 bases at V and 4 bases at J, with 10 bases between. There are 13 residues in the CDR3. Germline V lookup: CDR1 SNHLY, CDR2 FYNNEI. This CDR3 reads CASSGRQIYGYTF. The CDR3 bases are TGTGCCAGCAGTGGGCGGCAGATCTATGGCTACACCTTC.